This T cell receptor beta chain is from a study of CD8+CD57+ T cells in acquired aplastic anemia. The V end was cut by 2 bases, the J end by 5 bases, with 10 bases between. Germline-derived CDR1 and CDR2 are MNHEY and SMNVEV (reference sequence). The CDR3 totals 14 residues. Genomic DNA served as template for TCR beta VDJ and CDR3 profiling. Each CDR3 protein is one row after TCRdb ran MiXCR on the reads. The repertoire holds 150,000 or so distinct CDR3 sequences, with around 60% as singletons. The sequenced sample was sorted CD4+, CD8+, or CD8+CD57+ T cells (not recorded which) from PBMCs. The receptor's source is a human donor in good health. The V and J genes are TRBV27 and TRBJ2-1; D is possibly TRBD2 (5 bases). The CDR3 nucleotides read TGTGCCAGCAGTTTAAGTCGGGGAAACAATGAGCAGTTCTTC. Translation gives CASSLSRGNNEQFF.